This entry lists 19 T cell receptor beta chains sequenced from one sample in a study of blood T cell repertoires in COVID-19. Using immunoSEQ multiplex PCR, the repertoire was profiled, and TCRdb retains in-frame clones only, with some absent. The sample lists 150,000 or so clones; 76% were seen once. Material for sequencing was peripheral blood. The receptors were gathered from an elderly woman with active or convalescent COVID-19.

The gene calls are TRBV27 and TRBJ1-2; 9 positions agree with TRBD1. Trimming cost V 8 bases and J 2 bases; bases outside gene matches: 6. The CDR3 has 14 residues. Germline V gives CDR1 MNHEY, CDR2 SMNVEV (reference sequence). This chain's CDR3 is CASSTGGENYGYTF. In DNA form, the CDR3 reads TGTGCCAGCTCCACAGGGGGCGAGAACTATGGCTACACCTTC.

The chain carries TRBV7-2 and TRBJ1-3; 7 nucleotides line up with TRBD1. The germline gives CDR1 SGHTA, CDR2 FQGNSA. After removal of 5 bases from V and 0 bases from J, the junction contained 4 bases not matched to a gene. The CDR3 contains 15 residues. The CDR3 DNA sequence: TGTGCCAGCAGCCCAGGGACAGCCTCTGGAAACACCATATATTTT. Protein: CASSPGTASGNTIYF.

This clone has just one count. The chain uses TRBV19 and TRBJ1-2; no firm D call. The germline CDR1 and CDR2 sequences are LNHDA and SQIVND (reference sequence). Trimming left V 3 bases short and J 8 bases short, with 16 bases between. The CDR3 consists of 14 residues. This CDR3 is CASSIIPGSGGYTF. CDR3 nucleotide sequence: TGTGCCAGTAGTATTATTCCGGGGTCGGGCGGCTACACCTTC.

The CDR3 is CASSFLSPGQGFQWPGNTIYF. The CDR3 coding sequence is TGTGCCAGCAGCTTTCTTTCACCGGGACAGGGGTTTCAATGGCCTGGAAACACCATATATTTT. V is TRBV7-6 and J is TRBJ1-3, with 10 positions matching TRBD1. V lost 3 bases and J lost 2; bases outside the gene matches: 19. This CDR3 has 21 amino acids. The germline gives CDR1 SGHVS, CDR2 FNYEAQ.

The chain employs TRBV5-4 and TRBJ1-1; D call uncertain. Per the germline V gene, CDR1 is SGHNT and CDR2 is YYREEE (reference sequence). The length of the CDR3 is 15 residues. Trimming pared 0 bases from V and 1 base from J, leaving 10 bases between. The CDR3 loop is CASSLESAGNTEAFF. CDR3 nucleotides: TGTGCCAGCAGCTTGGAGAGTGCCGGGAACACTGAAGCTTTCTTT.

V usage is TRBV30 and J usage is TRBJ1-2, with D possibly TRBD1 on 5 matching bases. Germline assignment: CDR1 GTSNPN and CDR2 SVGIG (reference sequence). V gave up 1 base and J gave up 8 bases, with 17 bases separating them. The CDR3 is made up of 14 amino acids. The CDR3 DNA is TGTGCCTGGAGTGCCCTAGTCGGGGAGGGGGGCTACACCTTC. It encodes CAWSALVGEGGYTF.

The chain is built from TRBV4-1 and TRBJ2-7; TRBD1 matches 7 bases. After removal of 1 base from V and 4 bases from J, the junction contained 10 bases not matched to a gene. The CDR3 has 16 residues. Germline V gene sequence: CDR1 MGHRA, CDR2 YSYEKL. CDR3 in DNA: TGCGCCAGCAGCCAAGGCTCCGACAGGGCCACATACGAGCAGTACTTC. Translating gives CASSQGSDRATYEQYF.

J is TRBJ1-5 and V is TRBV18, with 12 bases matching TRBD1. Trimming cost V 3 bases and J 6 bases; bases outside gene matches: 6. The CDR3 totals 16 residues. CDR1 and CDR2 (germline): KGHSH, LQKENI. The CDR3 sequence is CASSPGTGGTSQPQHF. As DNA, the CDR3 is TGTGCCAGCTCACCCGGGACAGGGGGCACAAGTCAGCCCCAGCATTTT.

The genes are TRBV2 and TRBJ2-1, with 9 bases that match TRBD1. Germline V gives CDR1 SNHLY, CDR2 FYNNEI. V was clipped by 1 base and J by 7 bases; unmatched bases: 8. This CDR3 spans 16 amino acids. CDR3: CASSEEGTGIVNEQFF. CDR3 in DNA: TGTGCCAGCAGTGAAGAGGGGACAGGGATAGTGAATGAGCAGTTCTTC.

This chain links TRBV4-3 with TRBJ2-7, with 10 nucleotides matching TRBD2. V dropped 1 base and J dropped 5; count of bases not matched to a gene: 5. The CDR3 has 15 amino acids. Looked up from germline, CDR1 is LGHNA and CDR2 is YSLEER. The CDR3: CASSQGLAGVDEQYF. CDR3 DNA: TGCGCCAGCAGCCAAGGGCTAGCGGGGGTAGACGAGCAGTACTTC.

The rearrangement links TRBV9 to TRBJ1-1, with no clear D. This CDR3 is built from 14 residues. V lost 0 bases and J 5 bases, leaving 11 bases between the germline ends. Germline V lookup: CDR1 SGDLS, CDR2 YYNGEE. The CDR3 reads CASSVGRVRTEAFF. As DNA, the CDR3 is TGTGCCAGCAGCGTAGGGAGGGTTCGGACTGAAGCTTTCTTT. The full variable domain, with the rest looked up from reference TRBV9 and TRBJ1-1, is DSGVTQTPKHLITATGQRVTLRCSPRSGDLSVYWYQQSLDQGLQFLIQYYNGEERAKGNILERFSAQQFPDLHSELNLSSLELGDSALYFCASSVGRVRTEAFFGQGTRLTVV.

The chain combines TRBV30 with TRBJ2-5; perhaps TRBD1 as D (6 bases). The CDR3 loop spans 13 amino acids. Trimming stripped 0 bases from V and 4 bases from J, with 9 bases between. Germline CDR1 is GTSNPN and CDR2 is SVGIG (reference sequence). The chain's CDR3 is CAWSVGQRETQYF. The CDR3 nucleotides read TGTGCCTGGAGTGTAGGACAGAGAGAGACCCAGTACTTC.

This clone was found a few times. V usage is TRBV6-5 and J usage is TRBJ2-2; D remains unclear. Trimming stripped 6 bases from V and 2 bases from J, with 4 bases between. Germline CDR1 MNHEY, CDR2 SVGAGI. The CDR3 extends over 12 amino acids. The CDR3 nucleotides read TGTGCCAGCAGGAGAAACACCGGGGAGCTGTTTTTT. The encoded protein is CASRRNTGELFF.

This clone was seen only once. The rearrangement joins TRBV6-6 to TRBJ1-2; no firm D call. The CDR3 sequence is 10 residues long. Germline-derived CDR1 and CDR2 are MNHNY and SVGAGI (reference sequence). With 6 bases removed from V and 5 bases from J, the gap between germline ends came to 4 bases. The CDR3 nucleotides are TGTGCCAGCAGACAGTATGGCTACACCTTC. Residues: CASRQYGYTF.

This clone was seen only a few times. The chain carries TRBV6-5 and TRBJ1-2, with a weak D call TRBD1 (6 bases). CDR1 MNHEY and CDR2 SVGAGI come from the germline V gene. V lost 5 bases, J lost 5 bases, and 12 bases lay in between. The CDR3 has 13 amino acids. Here the CDR3 reads CASSPAQGYGYTF. As DNA, the CDR3 is TGTGCCAGCAGTCCTGCTCAGGGGTATGGCTACACCTTC.

V usage is TRBV28 and J usage is TRBJ1-5; the match to TRBD1 covers 11 bases. The CDR3 is 16 residues long. J was trimmed by 1 base and V by 5 bases; bases with no gene match: 4. Germline CDR1 and CDR2: MDHEN and SYDVKM. The CDR3 sequence is CASSRRDRGSNQPQHF. The CDR3, as DNA: TGTGCCAGCAGTCGAAGGGACAGGGGGAGCAATCAGCCCCAGCATTTT.

The J gene is TRBJ2-1, the V gene TRBV7-2; TRBD2 aligns across 8 bases. CDR1 SGHTA and CDR2 FQGNSA come from the germline V gene. The V segment lost 2 bases and the J segment 3 bases; nucleotides outside the gene matches: 6. CDR3 length: 16 amino acids. CDR3 amino acids: CASSLMRGDIYNEQFF. The CDR3 DNA reads as TGTGCCAGCAGCTTAATGCGGGGGGACATCTACAATGAGCAGTTCTTC.

The V and J genes are TRBV9 and TRBJ2-3; D is possibly TRBD2 (7 bases). CDR1 and CDR2 from the germline V gene are SGDLS and YYNGEE. V was shortened by 4 bases and J by 3 bases, with 21 bases between the two germline ends. This CDR3 is built from 17 residues. The CDR3 DNA reads as TGTGCCAGCAGCCCCTCGTTGGGGGGGGGCCCAACAGATACGCAGTATTTT. Translated, it gives CASSPSLGGGPTDTQYF.

The chain recombines TRBV5-5 with TRBJ1-3; TRBD1 aligns across 7 bases. V lost 0 bases to trimming and J lost 6 bases; unmatched junction nucleotides: 6. This CDR3 spans 15 amino acids. CDR1 SGHKS and CDR2 YYEKEE come from the germline V gene (reference sequence). As DNA, the CDR3 is TGTGCCAGCAGCTTGGTACAGGGGTTGACAAACACCATATATTTT. Protein: CASSLVQGLTNTIYF.